These 30 T cell receptor beta chains were sequenced from one sample in a study of cytomegalovirus exposure and HLA in healthy donors. In the PCR, 60 Vbeta and 13 Jbeta primers were used. Clones were read by immunoSEQ multiplex PCR, and TCRdb kept only the in-frame ones, dropping some. The sample consists of over 150,000 clones, approximately 81% of them appearing once. The source material was PBMCs. These receptor sequences come from a woman in her twenties or thirties in good health and CMV-seronegative.

The V gene is TRBV7-2, the J gene TRBJ2-2, with a possible D match to TRBD2 (5 bases). This CDR3 has 16 residues. The V end lost 1 base, the J end lost 6 bases, and 15 bases lay between the germline ends. The germline V gene encodes CDR1 SGHTA and CDR2 FQGNSA. The CDR3 nucleotides read TGTGCCAGCAGCTTAGTCGCTAGCAAGCCTCCCGGGGAGCTGTTTTTT. Residues: CASSLVASKPPGELFF.

This clone was counted a few times. The chain carries TRBV5-5 and TRBJ2-7; no firm D call. Germline lookup yields CDR1 SGHKS and CDR2 YYEKEE (reference sequence). V was shortened by 1 base and J by 3 bases, with 20 bases between the two germline ends. The CDR3 is 17 residues long. The CDR3: CASSLYPGVVIVYEQYF. CDR3 DNA: TGTGCCAGCAGCTTGTATCCCGGTGTAGTGATTGTCTACGAGCAGTACTTC.

The chain joins TRBV5-1 to TRBJ2-1; D perhaps matches TRBD1 (6 bases). V was clipped by 0 bases and J by 2 bases, with 6 bases between them. Germline V gene lookup returns CDR1 SGHRS and CDR2 YFSETQ. The CDR3 runs to 14 residues. The CDR3 DNA reads as TGCGCCAGCAGCTTGGACAGGGCCTACAATGAGCAGTTCTTC. Encoded protein: CASSLDRAYNEQFF.

The V gene is TRBV7-9, the J gene TRBJ1-2; D is possibly TRBD1 (5 bases). The CDR3 contains 14 residues. With 5 bases removed from V and 3 bases from J, the gap between germline ends came to 13 bases. Germline CDR1 reads SEHNR; CDR2 reads FQNEAQ (reference sequence). The CDR3 loop reads CASSRGAIDYGYTF. The CDR3 DNA reads TGTGCCAGCAGCCGCGGGGCAATTGACTATGGCTACACCTTC.

The genes are TRBV19 and TRBJ2-5; TRBD1 agrees at 8 bases. The CDR3 runs 14 residues. CDR1 is LNHDA, CDR2 SQIVND, per germline (reference sequence). The V and J ends lost 4 bases and 4 bases, in that order; junction bases with no gene match: 5. The CDR3 bases are TGTGCCAGTAGTAGTCAGGGGGCGCGAGAGACCCAGTACTTC. This translates into CASSSQGARETQYF.

The chain couples TRBV10-1 to TRBJ2-3, with unresolved D. The CDR3 spans 13 residues. The germline CDR1 and CDR2 sequences are WNHNN and SYGVQD (reference sequence). V was cut by 10 bases and J by 2 bases, with 13 bases left in between. In DNA, the CDR3 is TGCGCCATTTCCCCCCTCCTCACAGATACGCAGTATTTT. This encodes CAISPLLTDTQYF.

The gene calls are TRBV19 and TRBJ1-1; tentatively, D is TRBD1 (6 bases). V shed 3 bases and J shed 5 bases, with 22 bases lying between them. The germline CDR1 and CDR2 sequences are LNHDA and SQIVND (reference sequence). The CDR3 is 17 amino acids. CDR3 DNA: TGTGCCAGTAGTATTCCCCATTGGGCAGGGACAAGAACTGAAGCTTTCTTT. Its protein is CASSIPHWAGTRTEAFF.

This sequence joins TRBV27 and TRBJ2-3; D is unresolved. Trimming took off 8 bases at V and 1 base at J, with 10 bases between the two ends. Germline V gene sequence: CDR1 MNHEY, CDR2 SMNVEV (reference sequence). The CDR3 sequence is 13 residues long. The CDR3 DNA reads as TGTGCCAGCCTTACTGCGGGCACAGATACGCAGTATTTT. Translation gives CASLTAGTDTQYF.

The table lists this clone with a few counts. The CDR3 region is CASSLGTGGSETQYF. CDR3 sequence (DNA): TGTGCCAGCAGCCTAGGGACAGGGGGCAGTGAGACCCAGTACTTC. This sequence joins TRBV5-5 and TRBJ2-5; 12 bases match TRBD1. CDR1 and CDR2 (germline): SGHKS, YYEKEE (reference sequence). With 4 bases clipped from V and 5 bases from J, the junction kept 6 bases outside the gene matches. CDR3 size: 15 residues.

This clone was detected only once. This chain joins TRBV30 and TRBJ2-1, with 11 bases identical to TRBD2. V lost 7 bases, J lost 0 bases, and 17 bases stayed unmatched. The germline CDR1 and CDR2 sequences are GTSNPN and SVGIG (reference sequence). The CDR3 extends over 19 amino acids. This chain's CDR3 is CAFPGLAAVRDSSYNEQFF. As DNA, the CDR3 is TGTGCCTTCCCGGGACTAGCGGCGGTCCGGGATAGCTCCTACAATGAGCAGTTCTTC.

The rearrangement joins TRBV28 to TRBJ1-5; 8 nucleotides line up with TRBD1. The junction had 8 bases not matched to a gene; V was cut back by 4 bases and J by 6 bases. The germline V gene has CDR1 MDHEN and CDR2 SYDVKM. This CDR3 region has 15 residues. The CDR3 here is CASSSGSGGVQPQHF. The CDR3 DNA reads as TGTGCCAGCAGTTCGGGATCAGGGGGCGTTCAGCCCCAGCATTTT.

The V gene is TRBV4-1, the J gene TRBJ2-1; 9 bases line up with TRBD1. V trimming: 4 bases; J trimming: 7 bases; junction bases outside the gene matches: 11. The CDR3 is 16 amino acids. Germline CDR1 is MGHRA and CDR2 is YSYEKL. CDR3 DNA: TGCGCCAGCAGCCCAGCCGGGACAGGGAAGATGAATGAGCAGTTCTTC. Protein sequence: CASSPAGTGKMNEQFF.

The chain recombines TRBV27 with TRBJ2-7; maybe TRBD1 (6 bases). V was clipped by 5 bases and J by 11 bases, with 19 bases between them. The CDR3 length is 13 residues. The germline gives CDR1 MNHEY, CDR2 SMNVEV (reference sequence). The CDR3 DNA sequence: TGTGCCAGCAGTCCCCGTAACAGGGAATCCGAGTACTTC. This translates into CASSPRNRESEYF.

This chain uses TRBV5-4 with TRBJ2-3, with 10 nucleotides matching TRBD2. The CDR3 length is 15 residues. J lost 3 bases, V lost 2 bases, and 3 bases had no gene match. Germline-derived CDR1 and CDR2 are SGHNT and YYREEE (reference sequence). CDR3 DNA sequence: TGTGCCAGCAGCTTTAGCGGGGGGCCGACAGATACGCAGTATTTT. This encodes CASSFSGGPTDTQYF.

J is TRBJ2-3 and V is TRBV27, with D possibly matching TRBD2 (5 bases). The CDR3 loop spans 15 amino acids. The germline V gene encodes CDR1 MNHEY and CDR2 SMNVEV (reference sequence). V gave up 4 bases and J gave up 3 bases, with 14 bases separating them. In DNA, the CDR3 is TGTGCCAGCAGTTCGGGAACAGTCGGTACAGATACGCAGTATTTT. Translation gives CASSSGTVGTDTQYF.

The chain carries TRBV5-8 and TRBJ2-1; 7 positions match TRBD2. J lost 8 bases, V lost 4 bases, and 12 bases had no gene match. This CDR3 has 15 amino acids. Germline values: CDR1 SGHTS, CDR2 YDEGEE. The CDR3 DNA is TGTGCCAGCAGCCCCGGGAGGCAGCGGGGCTATGAGCAGTTCTTC. Protein product: CASSPGRQRGYEQFF. Complete variable domain (other parts from reference TRBV5-8 and TRBJ2-1): EAGVTQSPTHLIKTRGQQATLRCSPISGHTSVYWYQQALGLGLQFLLWYDEGEERNRGNFPPRFSGRQFPNYSSELNVNALELEDSALYLCASSPGRQRGYEQFFGPGTRLTVL.

The chain combines TRBV27 with TRBJ1-5; 9 bases line up with TRBD1. CDR1 MNHEY and CDR2 SMNVEV come from the germline V gene (reference sequence). Trimming cost V 5 bases and J 2 bases; bases outside gene matches: 10. The CDR3 length is 17 residues. The DNA for the CDR3 is TGTGCCAGCAGTCCAATGGGACAGGGTGACGGCAATCAGCCCCAGCATTTT. Its translation is CASSPMGQGDGNQPQHF.

The chain is built from TRBV6-5 and TRBJ1-3; D uncertain. Trimming left V 2 bases short and J 4 bases short, with 12 bases between. CDR1 and CDR2 from the germline V gene are MNHEY and SVGAGI. There are 15 residues in the CDR3. CDR3 bases: TGTGCCAGCAGTTACGGCCGAAGTCCGGGAAACACCATATATTTT. Its protein is CASSYGRSPGNTIYF.

The chain uses TRBV6-5 and TRBJ2-1; TRBD1 matches at 9 bases. The CDR3 length is 15 residues. From germline, CDR1 is MNHEY and CDR2 SVGAGI. Germline trimming cut 2 bases from V and 2 bases from J; bases unmatched to any gene: 1. The CDR3 sequence: CASSYDRGTYNEQFF. The CDR3 DNA sequence: TGTGCCAGCAGTTACGACAGGGGGACCTACAATGAGCAGTTCTTC.

As to this clone: The sample contains more than one DNA sequence encoding this CDR3. The V call is TRBV4-1, the J call TRBJ2-7; 8 bases are shared with TRBD1. Trimming at V came to 0 bases and at J to 2 bases, leaving 3 bases not matched to a gene. The CDR3 spans 15 residues. Per germline, CDR1 MGHRA and CDR2 YSYEKL. CDR3: CASSQEGRGPYEQYF. The CDR3 DNA follows: TGCGCCAGCAGCCAAGAAGGCAGGGGGCCCTACGAGCAGTACTTC.

The gene calls are TRBV9 and TRBJ1-2; 7 bases map to TRBD1. The ends lost 4 bases at V and 4 bases at J; junction bases unmatched: 10. The CDR3 is 15 amino acids. The germline CDR1 and CDR2 sequences are SGDLS and YYNGEE. Here the CDR3 DNA reads TGTGCCAGCAGCCCCCGGGACAGTAGAGTCTATGGCTACACCTTC. Protein: CASSPRDSRVYGYTF. Variable domain in full (rest from reference TRBV9 and TRBJ1-2): DSGVTQTPKHLITATGQRVTLRCSPRSGDLSVYWYQQSLDQGLQFLIQYYNGEERAKGNILERFSAQQFPDLHSELNLSSLELGDSALYFCASSPRDSRVYGYTFGSGTRLTVV.

The chain links TRBV7-9 to TRBJ1-4, with 9 bases aligning to TRBD1. The trim removed 0 bases at V and 6 bases at J, leaving 5 bases unmatched. Germline values: CDR1 SEHNR, CDR2 FQNEAQ (reference sequence). The CDR3 length is 16 residues. The CDR3 bases are TGTGCCAGCAGCTTAGCGAGATGGACAGGGGATGAAAAACTGTTTTTT. This gives the protein CASSLARWTGDEKLFF.

The chain links TRBV5-6 to TRBJ2-5; tentatively, D is TRBD1 (6 bases). The length of the CDR3 is 15 residues. Germline V lookup: CDR1 SGHDT, CDR2 YYEEEE. Deletions cut 3 bases from V and 4 bases from J, with 16 bases between. The CDR3 spells CASSYRVGFGETQYF. Written as DNA, the CDR3 is TGTGCCAGCAGCTACAGGGTGGGTTTTGGAGAGACCCAGTACTTC.

The table lists this clone with a few counts. The V and J genes are TRBV18 and TRBJ2-5; D not certain. Germline V gene sequence: CDR1 KGHSH, CDR2 LQKENI. V lost 2 bases, J lost 6 bases, and 22 bases lay in between. This CDR3 is 17 amino acids long. This CDR3 is CASSPSNQRLLEKTQYF. Here the CDR3 DNA reads TGTGCCAGCTCACCATCGAATCAACGACTTCTTGAGAAGACCCAGTACTTC. Filled out from reference TRBV18 and TRBJ2-5, the complete variable domain reads NAGVMQNPRHLVRRRGQEARLRCSPMKGHSHVYWYRQLPEEGLKFMVYLQKENIIDESGMPKERFSAEFPKEGPSILRIQQVVRGDSAAYFCASSPSNQRLLEKTQYFGPGTRLLVL.

CDR3 nucleotide sequence: TGTGCCAGCAGGACCGGGACAGGGGGCAGTCAGCCCCAGCATTTT. Encoded protein: CASRTGTGGSQPQHF. The genes are TRBV6-5 and TRBJ1-5; 12 positions agree with TRBD1. The CDR3 runs to 15 residues. Trimming cost V 6 bases and J 6 bases; bases outside gene matches: 6. Germline values: CDR1 MNHEY, CDR2 SVGAGI.

This rearrangement joins TRBV28 to TRBJ1-1; TRBD1 matches at 11 bases. The CDR3 is made up of 17 amino acids. The ends lost 3 bases at V and 3 bases at J; junction bases unmatched: 9. CDR1 is MDHEN, CDR2 SYDVKM, per germline. Here the CDR3 DNA reads TGTGCCAGCAGTTTCGGACAGGGGGCCCTTAAAGACACTGAAGCTTTCTTT. Encoded protein: CASSFGQGALKDTEAFF. Full variable domain (rest looked up from reference TRBV28 and TRBJ1-1): DVKVTQSSRYLVKRTGEKVFLECVQDMDHENMFWYRQDPGLGLRLIYFSYDVKMKEKGDIPEGYSVSREKKERFSLILESASTNQTSMYLCASSFGQGALKDTEAFFGQGTRLTVV.

The V gene is TRBV5-1, the J gene TRBJ1-4, with 8 nucleotides matching TRBD1. The CDR3 is 15 amino acids. CDR1 SGHRS and CDR2 YFSETQ come from the germline V gene. J lost 1 base, V lost 4 bases, and 3 bases had no gene match. CDR3 nucleotide sequence: TGCGCCAGCAGCGAAGGGACAGGAACTAATGAAAAACTGTTTTTT. It encodes CASSEGTGTNEKLFF.

This sequence joins TRBV11-3 and TRBJ2-3; the match to TRBD1 covers 12 bases. The J segment lost 4 bases and the V segment lost 4 bases, leaving 9 bases of the junction unmatched. The CDR3 totals 17 residues. The germline gives CDR1 SGHNT, CDR2 YENEEA. The CDR3, as DNA: TGTGCCAGCAGCTCCGCACCCGGGACAGGGGGCCCAGATACGCAGTATTTT. Its protein product is CASSSAPGTGGPDTQYF. Full variable domain (outside the CDR3, taken from reference TRBV11-3 and TRBJ2-3): EAGVVQSPRYKIIEKKQPVAFWCNPISGHNTLYWYLQNLGQGPELLIRYENEEAVDDSQLPKDRFSAERLKGVDSTLKIQPAELGDSAVYLCASSSAPGTGGPDTQYFGPGTRLTVL.

The J gene is TRBJ2-7, the V gene TRBV19, with TRBD1 matching 7 bases. Germline V gene sequence: CDR1 LNHDA, CDR2 SQIVND (reference sequence). The CDR3 extends over 17 amino acids. The ends lost 5 bases at V and 2 bases at J; junction bases unmatched: 15. CDR3 protein: CASSARLTRQGPYEQYF. The CDR3 nucleotides read TGTGCCAGTAGTGCCCGCCTAACGCGACAGGGTCCCTACGAGCAGTACTTC.

V gene TRBV7-9 combines with J gene TRBJ2-2, with D possibly TRBD2 on 6 matching bases. The germline gives CDR1 SEHNR, CDR2 FQNEAQ (reference sequence). Trimming removed 5 bases from V and 2 bases from J, with 9 bases in between. This CDR3 region has 14 residues. CDR3 sequence (DNA): TGTGCCAGCAGCAAAGCGGGTAACACCGGGGAGCTGTTTTTT. It yields the protein CASSKAGNTGELFF.